This entry is about one T cell receptor (beta chain). Its antigen is still unknown. The data were obtained in a study of OX40 agonist ivuxolimab in advanced cancers. Study in general: Ivuxolimab, an antibody that agonizes OX40 (CD134), was administered to the patients. Antecedent anti-PD-1, anti-PD-L1 or anti-CTLA-4 therapy was permissible, with 40% having received some. Those enrolled were around 87% male, with a mean age of roughly 62 years and ages from roughly 23 to 80. General study points: Among the lowest peripheral clonal expansion occurred in 0.1-3.0 mg/kg partial responders.

Losses at the gene ends were 5 bases for V and 3 bases for J; bases not matched to a gene: 4. Germline lookup yields CDR1 LNHDA and CDR2 SQIVND (reference sequence). There are 14 residues in the CDR3. Clones were sequenced by immunoSEQ multiplex PCR, and TCRdb holds only the in-frame ones, with some missing. The sample yields 25,000 to 35,000 clones, roughly 83% seen once. V is TRBV19 and J is TRBJ2-1; 7 bases match TRBD2. Sequenced here: CD4+ or CD8+ T cells sorted from blood, sampled in a trial of the OX40 agonist ivuxolimab. The receptor's source is an adult with an advanced solid tumor such as melanoma, head and neck, liver or kidney cancer. The CDR3 nucleotides read TGTGCCAGTAGTTGGTCTAGCGGCTACAATGAGCAGTTCTTC. This translates into CASSWSSGYNEQFF.